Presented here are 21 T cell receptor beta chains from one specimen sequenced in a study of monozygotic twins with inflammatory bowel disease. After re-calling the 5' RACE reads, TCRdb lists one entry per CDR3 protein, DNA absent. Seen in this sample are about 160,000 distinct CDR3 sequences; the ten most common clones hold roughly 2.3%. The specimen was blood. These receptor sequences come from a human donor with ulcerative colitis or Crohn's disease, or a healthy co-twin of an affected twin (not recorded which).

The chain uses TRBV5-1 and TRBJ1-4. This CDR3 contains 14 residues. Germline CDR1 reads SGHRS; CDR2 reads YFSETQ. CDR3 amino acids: CASSQTASNEKLFF.

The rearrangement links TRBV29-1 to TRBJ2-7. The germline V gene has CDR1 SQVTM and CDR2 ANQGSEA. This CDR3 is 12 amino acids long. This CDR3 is CSVKDRSYEQYF.

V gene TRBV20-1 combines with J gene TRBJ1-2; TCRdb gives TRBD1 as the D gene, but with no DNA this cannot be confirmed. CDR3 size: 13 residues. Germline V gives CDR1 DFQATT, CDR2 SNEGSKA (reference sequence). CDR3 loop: CSARAGQGSGYTF.

CDR3 residues: CASSPRPGAPSTDTQYF. The chain is built from TRBV4-2 and TRBJ2-3; TCRdb gives TRBD1 as the D gene, but with no DNA this cannot be confirmed. The length of the CDR3 is 17 residues. Germline assignment: CDR1 LGHNA and CDR2 YNFKEQ.

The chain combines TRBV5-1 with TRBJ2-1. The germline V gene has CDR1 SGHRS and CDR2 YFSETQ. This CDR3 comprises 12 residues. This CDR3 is CASSLYRNEQFF.

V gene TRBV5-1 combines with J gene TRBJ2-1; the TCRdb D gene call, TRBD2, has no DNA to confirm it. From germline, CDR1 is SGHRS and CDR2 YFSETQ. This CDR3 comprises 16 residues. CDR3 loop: CASSSPKREARNEQFF. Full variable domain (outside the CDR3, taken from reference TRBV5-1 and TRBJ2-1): KAGVTQTPRYLIKTRGQQVTLSCSPISGHRSVSWYQQTPGQGLQFLFEYFSETQRNKGNFPGRFSGRQFSNSRSEMNVSTLELGDSALYLCASSSPKREARNEQFFGPGTRLTVL.

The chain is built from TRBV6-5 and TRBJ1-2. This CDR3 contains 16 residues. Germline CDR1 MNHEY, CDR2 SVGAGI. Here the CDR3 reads CASSYSRAASTYGYTF.

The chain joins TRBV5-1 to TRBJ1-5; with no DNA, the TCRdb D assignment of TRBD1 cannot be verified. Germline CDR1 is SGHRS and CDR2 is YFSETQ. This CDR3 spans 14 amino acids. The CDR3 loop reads CASSETDSNQPQHF. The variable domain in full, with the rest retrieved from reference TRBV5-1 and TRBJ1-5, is KAGVTQTPRYLIKTRGQQVTLSCSPISGHRSVSWYQQTPGQGLQFLFEYFSETQRNKGNFPGRFSGRQFSNSRSEMNVSTLELGDSALYLCASSETDSNQPQHFGDGTRLSIL.

The chain's CDR3 is CASSVNPGTGDTEAFF. This sequence joins TRBV5-1 and TRBJ1-1; the TCRdb D gene call, TRBD1, has no DNA to confirm it. This CDR3 has 16 residues. Germline values: CDR1 SGHRS, CDR2 YFSETQ.

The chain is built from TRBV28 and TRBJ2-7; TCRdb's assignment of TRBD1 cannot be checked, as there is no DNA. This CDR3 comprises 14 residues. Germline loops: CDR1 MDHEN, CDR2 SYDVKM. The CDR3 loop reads CASSSGLFNYEQYF.

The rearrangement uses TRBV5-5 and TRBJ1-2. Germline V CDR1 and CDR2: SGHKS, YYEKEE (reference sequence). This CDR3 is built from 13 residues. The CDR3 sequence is CASSLGVDYGYTF. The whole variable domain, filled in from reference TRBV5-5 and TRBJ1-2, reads DAGVTQSPTHLIKTRGQQVTLRCSPISGHKSVSWYQQVLGQGPQFIFQYYEKEERGRGNFPDRFSARQFPNYSSELNVNALLLGDSALYLCASSLGVDYGYTFGSGTRLTVV.

The CDR3 reads CASSYVQKNIQYF. This chain links TRBV6-2 or TRBV6-3 with TRBJ2-4. Germline V gives CDR1 MNHEY, CDR2 SVGEGT. The CDR3 sequence is 13 residues long.

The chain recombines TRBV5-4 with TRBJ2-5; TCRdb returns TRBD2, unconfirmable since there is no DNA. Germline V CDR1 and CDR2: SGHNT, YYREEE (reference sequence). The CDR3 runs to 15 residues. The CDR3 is CASSSRTSGRETQYF.

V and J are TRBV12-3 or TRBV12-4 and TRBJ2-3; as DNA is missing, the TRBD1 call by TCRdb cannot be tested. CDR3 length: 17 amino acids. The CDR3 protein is CASSSTYRGSWTDTQYF.

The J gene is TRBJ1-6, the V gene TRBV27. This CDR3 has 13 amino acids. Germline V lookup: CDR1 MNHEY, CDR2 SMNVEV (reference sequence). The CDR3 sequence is CASSSSYNSPLHF.

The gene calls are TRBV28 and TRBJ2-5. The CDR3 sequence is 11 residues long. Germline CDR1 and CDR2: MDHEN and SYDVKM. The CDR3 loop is CASRVQETQYF.

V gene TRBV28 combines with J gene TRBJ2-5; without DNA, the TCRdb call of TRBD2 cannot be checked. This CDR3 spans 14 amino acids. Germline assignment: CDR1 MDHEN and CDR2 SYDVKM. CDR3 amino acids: CASSSPSFGETQYF.

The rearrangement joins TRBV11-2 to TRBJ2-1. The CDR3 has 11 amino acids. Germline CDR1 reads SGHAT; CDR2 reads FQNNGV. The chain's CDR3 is CASSLVTEQFF.

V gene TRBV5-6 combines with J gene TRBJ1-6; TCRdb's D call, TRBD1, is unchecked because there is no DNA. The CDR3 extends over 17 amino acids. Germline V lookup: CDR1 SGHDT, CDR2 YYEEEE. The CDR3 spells CASSYRQFASYDSPLHF.

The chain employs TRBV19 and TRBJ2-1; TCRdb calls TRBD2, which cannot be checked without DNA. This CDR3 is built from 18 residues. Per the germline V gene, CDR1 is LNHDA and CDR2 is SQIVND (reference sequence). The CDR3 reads CASSTRGSGGASYNEQFF.

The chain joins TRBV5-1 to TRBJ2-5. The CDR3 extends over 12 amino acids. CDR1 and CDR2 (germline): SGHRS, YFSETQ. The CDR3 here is CASSLVAETQYF.